Following are 12 T cell receptor beta chains from one sample sequenced in a study of T cell responses to AZD1222 COVID-19 vaccine. Sequencing was performed with immunoSEQ multiplex PCR; in TCRdb, only in-frame clones are kept and a portion is missing. The sample has 140,000 to 150,000 clones, 80% to 95% seen once. Sequences were derived from peripheral blood, sampled on day 0 of AZD1222 vaccination. The origin of the receptors is an adult in good health.

The chain carries TRBV5-1 and TRBJ2-1; a weak D match, TRBD1 (6 bases). The CDR3 contains 17 residues. Germline CDR1 reads SGHRS; CDR2 reads YFSETQ. V shed 4 bases and J shed 0 bases, with 17 bases lying between them. CDR3 bases: TGCGCCAGCAGCCCGGGGATGACAGGTAGCTCCTACAATGAGCAGTTCTTC. This translates into CASSPGMTGSSYNEQFF.

This clone was seen only a few times. J is TRBJ2-7 and V is TRBV7-9; 10 bases agree with TRBD2. V shed 3 bases, J shed 6 bases, and the junction held 8 bases outside the gene matches. This CDR3 spans 15 amino acids. The germline CDR1 and CDR2 sequences are SEHNR and FQNEAQ (reference sequence). CDR3 in amino acids: CASSLGLAGVSEQYF. In DNA, the CDR3 is TGTGCCAGCAGCTTGGGCCTAGCGGGAGTAAGCGAGCAGTACTTC. Complete variable domain (other parts from reference TRBV7-9 and TRBJ2-7): DTGVSQNPRHKITKRGQNVTFRCDPISEHNRLYWYRQTLGQGPEFLTYFQNEAQLEKSRLLSDRFSAERPKGSFSTLEIQRTEQGDSAMYLCASSLGLAGVSEQYFGPGTRLTVT.

The chain combines TRBV7-9 with TRBJ2-7; possible D gene TRBD1, 5 bases. V shed 4 bases and J shed 6 bases, with 16 bases lying between them. The germline V gene has CDR1 SEHNR and CDR2 FQNEAQ (reference sequence). The CDR3 contains 14 residues. In nucleotides, the CDR3 is TGTGCCAGCAGCTCGCGGACAAACCCTAGCGAGCAGTACTTC. This gives the protein CASSSRTNPSEQYF.

This chain joins TRBV5-3 and TRBJ1-5; D possibly corresponds to TRBD1 (6 bases). TRBV5-3 is recorded as an ORF, its role being uncertain. V gave up 2 bases and J gave up 3 bases, with 12 bases separating them. The CDR3 spans 15 residues. CDR3 loop: CARSFAGADNQPQHF. CDR3 sequence (DNA): TGTGCCAGAAGCTTCGCGGGGGCAGACAATCAGCCCCAGCATTTT.

The gene calls are TRBV9 and TRBJ2-3; 12 nucleotides match TRBD2. Trimming at V came to 2 bases and at J to 4 bases, leaving 5 bases not matched to a gene. CDR1 SGDLS and CDR2 YYNGEE come from the germline V gene. CDR3 length equals 16 residues. This chain's CDR3 is CASSVRTSGIADTQYF. In DNA form, the CDR3 reads TGTGCCAGCAGCGTCCGGACTAGCGGGATCGCAGATACGCAGTATTTT.

The chain is built from TRBV7-7 and TRBJ2-7; possible D gene TRBD1, 5 bases. Trimming shortened V by 1 base and J by 0 bases, and 10 bases separated the two germline ends. The germline V gene has CDR1 SSHAT and CDR2 FNYEAQ (reference sequence). CDR3 length: 15 residues. CDR3 nucleotide sequence: TGTGCCAGCAGCTTAGGCACAGGTAGCTCCTACGAGCAGTACTTC. Its translation is CASSLGTGSSYEQYF.

The rearrangement joins TRBV4-3 to TRBJ2-1, with 9 bases aligning to TRBD2. The CDR3 spans 14 residues. Germline V lookup: CDR1 LGHNA, CDR2 YSLEER. V was clipped by 1 base and J by 8 bases; unmatched bases: 3. The CDR3 loop is CASSQVAGVDEQFF. DNA of the CDR3: TGCGCCAGCAGCCAAGTAGCGGGAGTGGATGAGCAGTTCTTC.

V usage is TRBV24-1 and J usage is TRBJ1-5; a weak D match, TRBD1 (5 bases). CDR1 is KGHDR, CDR2 SFDVKD, per germline. The CDR3 has 18 residues. Deletions cut 3 bases from V and 0 bases from J, with 17 bases between. CDR3 loop: CATSDPDRRAYSNQPQHF. In DNA, the CDR3 is TGTGCCACCAGTGATCCCGACAGACGGGCTTATAGCAATCAGCCCCAGCATTTT.

V usage is TRBV5-1 and J usage is TRBJ1-2; no definite D call. With 4 bases removed from V and 5 bases from J, the gap between germline ends came to 6 bases. The germline V gene encodes CDR1 SGHRS and CDR2 YFSETQ. This CDR3 spans 11 amino acids. The CDR3 DNA reads as TGCGCCAGCAGCGGCGGGTATGGCTACACCTTC. Translation gives CASSGGYGYTF.

The V and J genes are TRBV30 and TRBJ2-1; no clear D gene. Germline values: CDR1 GTSNPN, CDR2 SVGIG (reference sequence). This CDR3 is 17 amino acids long. The V gene lost 2 bases and the J gene lost 8 bases, with 25 bases spanning the gap. The CDR3 region is CAWSPSPGVPVHDEQFF. The CDR3 DNA sequence: TGTGCCTGGAGTCCTTCCCCTGGGGTTCCCGTACACGATGAGCAGTTCTTC.

J is TRBJ2-1 and V is TRBV7-8, with 7 positions matching TRBD1. J lost 4 bases, V lost 5 bases, and 8 bases had no gene match. CDR3 length: 15 residues. In germline, CDR1 is SGHVS, CDR2 FQNEAQ. The CDR3 DNA sequence: TGTGCCAGCAGCGCCCGGGACAGATTGTACAATGAGCAGTTCTTC. As protein: CASSARDRLYNEQFF.

The chain recombines TRBV11-3 with TRBJ2-2; 7 bases match TRBD1. Per germline, CDR1 SGHNT and CDR2 YENEEA. V gave up 3 bases and J gave up 4 bases; unmatched junction bases: 11. This CDR3 spans 17 amino acids. For the CDR3, the DNA is TGTGCCAGCAGCTTCTCCCCGACAGGGCGCGGCACCGGGGAGCTGTTTTTT. This sequence encodes CASSFSPTGRGTGELFF.